The 14 T cell receptor beta chains listed next were all sequenced from one sample in a study of T cell repertoires in cytomegalovirus infection. TCRdb reprocessed the reads with MiXCR, giving one entry per CDR3 protein. The sample gives fewer than 1,000,000 distinct CDR3 sequences, approximately 31% of which show up once; 13% is in the top ten. These TCRs are of unknown antigen specificity. Here the sequenced sample was cultured CD8+ T cells from PBMCs, taken from culture after CMV antigen stimulation. These receptors were collected from a human donor in good health (CMV status not recorded). Some clones in this sample may be carry-over from other donors' samples.

This clonotype was detected a few times. The V call is TRBV7-9, the J call TRBJ1-1; 9 nucleotides align to TRBD1. This CDR3 has 17 amino acids. The V gene end was trimmed by 4 bases and the J gene end by 1 base; junction bases not matched to a gene: 10. The germline CDR1 and CDR2 sequences are SEHNR and FQNEAQ (reference sequence). CDR3 DNA sequence: TGTGCCAGCAGCTCCAGGGACAGGGATGAGGGGAACACTGAAGCTTTCTTT. Its protein is CASSSRDRDEGNTEAFF.

This rearrangement joins TRBV5-1 to TRBJ2-4; D might be TRBD1 (6 bases). Germline values: CDR1 SGHRS, CDR2 YFSETQ. CDR3 length: 15 residues. Trimming left V 0 bases short and J 7 bases short, with 14 bases between. DNA of the CDR3: TGCGCCAGCAGCTTGGGAACAGGGCCCCCGAACATTCAGTACTTC. Protein product: CASSLGTGPPNIQYF.

The chain links TRBV2 to TRBJ2-3, with TRBD1 identical over 9 bases. Germline V gene sequence: CDR1 SNHLY, CDR2 FYNNEI. This CDR3 spans 21 amino acids. V shed 8 bases, J shed 1 base, and the junction held 25 bases outside the gene matches. The CDR3 DNA reads as TGTGCCAGCCTTTTTCTGGGGGGACAGGGCCCTTCTTCCGGAGGCACAGATACGCAGTATTTT. It encodes CASLFLGGQGPSSGGTDTQYF.

The chain recombines TRBV27 with TRBJ1-4; D unresolved. Trimming stripped 0 bases from V and 12 bases from J, with 17 bases between. CDR1 is MNHEY, CDR2 SMNVEV, per germline (reference sequence). This CDR3 contains 15 residues. Here the CDR3 DNA reads TGTGCCAGCAGTTTATCGCGGTACCCCGGTGAGGAACTGTTTTTT. Its protein is CASSLSRYPGEELFF.

The rearrangement joins TRBV10-3 to TRBJ1-1; possible D gene TRBD1, 6 bases. Looked up from germline, CDR1 is ENHRY and CDR2 is SYGVKD. Trimming took off 3 bases at V and 5 bases at J, with 13 bases between the two ends. The CDR3 totals 14 residues. In DNA, the CDR3 is TGTGCCATCAGTGAAGAGGGGGTAGGGACTGAAGCTTTCTTT. Translated, it gives CAISEEGVGTEAFF.

This clonotype appeared many times. The CDR3 spells CASSRTGAPLGTEAFF. The DNA of the CDR3 is TGTGCCAGCAGCCGGACAGGCGCCCCTTTGGGCACTGAAGCTTTCTTT. The chain joins TRBV12-3 or TRBV12-4 to TRBJ1-1, with 7 bases fitting TRBD1. This CDR3 is built from 16 residues. V gave up 6 bases and J gave up 4 bases; unmatched junction bases: 14.

V usage is TRBV5-4 and J usage is TRBJ2-5; a weak D match, TRBD2 (5 bases). The CDR3 spans 14 residues. V gave up 4 bases and J gave up 2 bases, with 12 bases separating them. Germline CDR1 is SGHNT and CDR2 is YYREEE (reference sequence). CDR3 bases: TGTGCCAGCAGCGACGGACTCTCTCAAGAGACCCAGTACTTC. Protein sequence: CASSDGLSQETQYF.

The chain couples TRBV7-3 to TRBJ2-3; TRBD1 matches at 8 bases. The V segment lost 4 bases and the J segment 2 bases; nucleotides outside the gene matches: 5. The CDR3 is made up of 15 amino acids. Looked up from germline, CDR1 is SGHTA and CDR2 is FQGTGA. The CDR3 here is CASSSRQGPTDTQYF. DNA for the CDR3: TGTGCCAGCAGCTCCAGACAGGGGCCCACAGATACGCAGTATTTT.

This clonotype was observed a few times. This chain joins TRBV19 and TRBJ1-1, with no clear D. V lost 0 bases and J lost 3, with 8 bases in between. The CDR3 length is 14 residues. Germline CDR1 LNHDA, CDR2 SQIVND (reference sequence). The CDR3 DNA is TGTGCCAGTAGTATAGATCCAGCTTACACTGAAGCTTTCTTT. Protein: CASSIDPAYTEAFF. The full variable domain, its missing parts supplied by reference TRBV19 and TRBJ1-1, is DGGITQSPKYLFRKEGQNVTLSCEQNLNHDAMYWYRQDPGQGLRLIYYSQIVNDFQKGDIAEGYSVSREKKESFPLTVTSAQKNPTAFYLCASSIDPAYTEAFFGQGTRLTVV.

The rearrangement uses TRBV6-5 and TRBJ1-2, with 8 bases aligning to TRBD1. This CDR3 is 14 amino acids long. Germline V gives CDR1 MNHEY, CDR2 SVGAGI. Trimming removed 2 bases from V and 6 bases from J; junction bases left unmatched: 5. In DNA, the CDR3 is TGTGCCAGCAGTTACACGGACAGGGACCATGGCTACACCTTC. Protein: CASSYTDRDHGYTF.

This clonotype was recorded many times. This chain uses TRBV7-2 with TRBJ2-7, with TRBD2 matching over 13 bases. The CDR3 extends over 18 amino acids. Looked up from germline, CDR1 is SGHTA and CDR2 is FQGNSA. With V trimmed by 5 bases and J by 3 bases, 13 bases remained unmatched. CDR3 bases: TGTGCCAGCAGCCTGACTAGCGGGGGGATTTATTTTCACTACGAGCAGTACTTC. It codes for CASSLTSGGIYFHYEQYF.

This sequence joins TRBV11-1 and TRBJ2-3, with TRBD1 matching 10 bases. The CDR3 totals 18 residues. Germline V lookup: CDR1 SGHAT, CDR2 FQDESV (reference sequence). V lost 2 bases, J lost 1 base, and 9 bases stayed unmatched. The CDR3 DNA reads TGTGCCAGCAGCTTACGGTCGACAGGGGGCTTTGGCACAGATACGCAGTATTTT. Its protein product is CASSLRSTGGFGTDTQYF.

This clonotype was seen only a few times. This chain uses TRBV10-1 with TRBJ1-6; D ambiguous. The germline gives CDR1 WNHNN, CDR2 SYGVQD (reference sequence). V gave up 3 bases and J gave up 7 bases, with 7 bases separating them. The CDR3 covers 13 residues. CDR3 residues: CASSDTENSPLHF. For the CDR3, the DNA is TGCGCCAGCAGTGACACAGAGAATTCACCCCTCCACTTT.

This clonotype was counted ten times or more. V gene TRBV7-8 combines with J gene TRBJ2-3; no clear D gene. CDR3 size: 15 residues. V shed 1 base and J shed 0 bases, with 8 bases lying between them. Looked up from germline, CDR1 is SGHVS and CDR2 is FQNEAQ. The CDR3 DNA reads TGTGCCAGCAGCTTAGTGTCTATAAGCACAGATACGCAGTATTTT. It translates to CASSLVSISTDTQYF.